The 9 T cell receptor beta chains reported below all come from one sample, sequenced in a study of blood T cell repertoires in COVID-19. Clones were read by immunoSEQ multiplex PCR, and TCRdb kept only the in-frame ones, dropping some. The table includes 130,000 to 150,000 clones, about 88% detected once. Sequencing was performed on peripheral blood. The source of these receptors is a human donor in a cohort sampled during active COVID-19.

J is TRBJ2-3 and V is TRBV18, with 8 bases that match TRBD2. The CDR3 is made up of 18 amino acids. After removal of 1 base from V and 0 bases from J, the junction contained 9 bases not matched to a gene. Germline lookup yields CDR1 KGHSH and CDR2 LQKENI. CDR3 nucleotide sequence: TGTGCCAGCTCACCACGGGCACTAGCGGCAACTAGCACAGATACGCAGTATTTT. It translates to CASSPRALAATSTDTQYF. Variable domain in full (rest from reference TRBV18 and TRBJ2-3): NAGVMQNPRHLVRRRGQEARLRCSPMKGHSHVYWYRQLPEEGLKFMVYLQKENIIDESGMPKERFSAEFPKEGPSILRIQQVVRGDSAAYFCASSPRALAATSTDTQYFGPGTRLTVL.

The chain uses TRBV5-5 and TRBJ1-1, with a tentative D call TRBD1 (5 bases). Germline CDR1 and CDR2: SGHKS and YYEKEE (reference sequence). The V and J ends lost 2 bases and 1 base respectively, with 6 bases between them. The CDR3 runs 13 residues. CDR3 amino acids: CASSFGQNTEAFF. As DNA, the CDR3 is TGTGCCAGCAGCTTTGGACAGAACACTGAAGCTTTCTTT.

The V gene is TRBV11-2, the J gene TRBJ1-1, with unresolved D. The germline V gene encodes CDR1 SGHAT and CDR2 FQNNGV. V dropped 3 bases and J dropped 0 bases, with 8 bases sitting between them. There are 14 residues in the CDR3. The CDR3 region has the DNA TGTGCCAGCAGCTTCTCCGCTATGAACACTGAAGCTTTCTTT. This translates into CASSFSAMNTEAFF.

The J gene is TRBJ1-4, the V gene TRBV5-6; 8 bases line up with TRBD1. The J segment lost 7 bases and the V segment lost 4 bases, leaving 6 bases of the junction unmatched. CDR1 is SGHDT, CDR2 YYEEEE, per germline. The CDR3 is made up of 14 amino acids. CDR3 residues: CASSQDRVGEKLFF. CDR3 nucleotide sequence: TGTGCCAGCAGCCAGGACAGGGTGGGTGAAAAACTGTTTTTT.

V usage is TRBV6-1 and J usage is TRBJ2-3, with 7 bases lining up with TRBD2. V lost 1 base, J lost 6 bases, and 7 bases stayed unmatched. This CDR3 is built from 15 residues. The germline gives CDR1 MNHNS, CDR2 SASEGT. CDR3 sequence (DNA): TGTGCCAGCAGTGAAGATCCGGGGGGAGTGGATACGCAGTATTTT. Its translation: CASSEDPGGVDTQYF.

The gene calls are TRBV7-6 and TRBJ2-7; 9 bases map to TRBD1. Germline CDR1 is SGHVS and CDR2 is FNYEAQ. V was clipped by 4 bases and J by 2 bases; unmatched bases: 9. The CDR3 has 16 amino acids. In nucleotides, the CDR3 is TGTGCCAGCAGCTATGAACCGGGACAGGGAACCTACGAGCAGTACTTC. Amino acid sequence: CASSYEPGQGTYEQYF.

The chain links TRBV23-1 to TRBJ2-2; TRBD1 matches at 8 bases. TRBV23-1 is marked as an open reading frame, function uncertain. The CDR3 has 19 residues. Trimming took 0 bases from V and 8 from J; bases not matched to a gene: 17. The CDR3 loop is CASSQSQHPEDRDLGELFF. The CDR3 region has the DNA TGCGCCAGCAGTCAATCCCAACATCCCGAGGACAGGGACTTAGGGGAGCTGTTTTTT.

This clone has a single count. The gene calls are TRBV21-1 and TRBJ1-2; the table assigns TRBD1, which was not confirmed against the DNA. TRBV21-1 is assigned pseudogene status. This CDR3 is 16 amino acids long. The DNA of the CDR3 is TGTGCCAGCAGCAAATGCAACCGGGACAGGTTCTATGGCTACACCTTC. It is translated as CASSKCNRDRFYGYTF.

This clone was picked up a small number of times. CDR3 sequence (DNA): TGTGCCAGCAGCTTTCCGACAGGTGATAATTCACCCCTCCACTTT. This encodes CASSFPTGDNSPLHF. The V and J genes are TRBV7-2 and TRBJ1-6, with D perhaps matching TRBD1 (6 bases). CDR1 is SGHTA and CDR2 is FQGNSA in the germline V gene. Trimming took 3 bases from V and 5 from J, leaving 11 bases between them. CDR3 length: 15 amino acids.